This TCR beta chain was recorded in a study of blood T cell repertoires in COVID-19 (dated by TCRdb to 2020 to 2021). Notes on the research overall: The collaborator samples originated in the United States, Italy and Spain and spanned the acute and convalescent phases of COVID-19. The repertoires were made available in a free public database intended to serve as a resource for research on the immune response to SARS-CoV-2. A de-identified subject ID, COVID-19 status, age in years and sex were almost always included in the sample metadata. The samples were drawn from two sources: the first 160 participants of the ongoing ImmuneRACE study, and about 1,300 subjects contributed by 6 global collaborators. Where available, HLA class I and class II types were taken from metadata supplied by the sample provider and were not determined by assay-based typing. Subjects who had been exposed to COVID-19, were actively infected with it, or had recovered from it provided the deeply sampled blood TCRbeta repertoires that made up the dataset. The material from the prospective study consisted of cDNA or gDNA derived from T cells, B-cell-depleted T cells, or PBMCs.

This clone was recorded only once. No cognate antigen has been identified for it. No much larger clone is present one base from it, and per-base qualities are unavailable. The germline V gene sets CDR1 to SGHTA and CDR2 to FQGNSA. The CDR3 measures 14 amino acids from cysteine to phenylalanine. Left in the record is the CDR3 DNA by itself, 42 bases read in frame from the first base. Germline trimming: 5 bases from V, 3 bases from J; junction bases outside gene matches: 4. Points the paper makes about the study in general: Clinical and demographic metadata were provided uncurated, with the amount varying by source and participant.

TCRbeta CDR3 regions were amplified from genomic DNA by means of the immunoSEQ Assay, a bias-controlled multiplex PCR. The paper's data handling went like this. The number of nucleated cells in each sample was estimated from the amplification of reference gene primers within the assay. To quantify the absolute abundance of each unique TCRbeta CDR3 rearrangement, sequence reads were collapsed and filtered. For each sample, productive Simpson clonality was calculated as the square root of Simpson's diversity index over productive rearrangements. The table was pulled from immuneACCESS by TCRdb, which kept in-frame rearrangements only. Such tables lose some clones; where checked, under half of the loss comes from unresolved V genes, and the rest has no known cause. The V and J calls and the clone size are those of that table, but D and trimming were determined from the DNA. For this sample the table gives some 160,000 clones, of which about four fifths were detected only once. The ten largest make up over 11% of the sample.

Whole blood was collected in K2EDTA tubes by collaborating institutions according to the institutions' own protocols. Collaborator samples were shipped for TCRbeta analysis as frozen whole blood, isolated PBMCs, or DNA extracted from either sample type. The chain joins TRBV7-2 to TRBJ2-7; TRBD2 agrees with 10 junctional bases. This TCR derives from a woman aged 80 or older with acute or convalescent COVID-19. The specimen was peripheral blood. CDR3 reads: CASSPGLAIYEQYF. Here is the DNA: TGTGCCAGCAGCCCGGGACTAGCGATCTACGAGCAGTACTTC.